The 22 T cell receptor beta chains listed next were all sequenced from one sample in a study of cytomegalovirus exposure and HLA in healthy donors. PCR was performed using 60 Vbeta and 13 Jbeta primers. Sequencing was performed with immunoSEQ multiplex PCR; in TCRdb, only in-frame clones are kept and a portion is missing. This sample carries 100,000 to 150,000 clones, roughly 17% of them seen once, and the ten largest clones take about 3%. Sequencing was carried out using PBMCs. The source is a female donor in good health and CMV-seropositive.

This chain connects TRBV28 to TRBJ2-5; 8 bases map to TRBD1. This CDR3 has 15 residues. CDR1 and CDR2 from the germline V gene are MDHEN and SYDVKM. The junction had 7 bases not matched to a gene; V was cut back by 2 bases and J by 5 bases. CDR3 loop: CASSLGRGLGETQYF. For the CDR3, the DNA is TGTGCCAGCAGTTTAGGCAGGGGGCTCGGGGAGACCCAGTACTTC.

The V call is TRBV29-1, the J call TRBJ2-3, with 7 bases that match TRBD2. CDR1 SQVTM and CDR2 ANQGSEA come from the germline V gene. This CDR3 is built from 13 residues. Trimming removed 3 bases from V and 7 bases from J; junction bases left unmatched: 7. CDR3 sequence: CSVEQLAQNTQYF. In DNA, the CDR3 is TGCAGCGTTGAGCAACTAGCGCAGAATACGCAGTATTTT.

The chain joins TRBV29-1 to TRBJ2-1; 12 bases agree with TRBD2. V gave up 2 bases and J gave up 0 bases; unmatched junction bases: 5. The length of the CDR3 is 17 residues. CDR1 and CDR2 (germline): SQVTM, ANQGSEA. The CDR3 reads CSVEPLTSGSSYNEQFF. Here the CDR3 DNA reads TGCAGCGTTGAACCCTTGACTAGCGGGAGCTCCTACAATGAGCAGTTCTTC.

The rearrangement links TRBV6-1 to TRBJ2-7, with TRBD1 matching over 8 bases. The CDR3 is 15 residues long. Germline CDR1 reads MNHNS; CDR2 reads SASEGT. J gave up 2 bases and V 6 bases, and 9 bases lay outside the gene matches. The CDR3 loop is CASRSTGTGAYEQYF. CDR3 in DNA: TGTGCCAGCAGGTCAACCGGGACAGGAGCCTACGAGCAGTACTTC.

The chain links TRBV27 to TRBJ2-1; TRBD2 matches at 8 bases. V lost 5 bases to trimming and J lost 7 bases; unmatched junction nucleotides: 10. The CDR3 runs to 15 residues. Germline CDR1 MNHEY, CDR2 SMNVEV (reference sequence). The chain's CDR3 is CASSVGTRGHNEQFF. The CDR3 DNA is TGTGCCAGCAGTGTAGGGACTAGAGGCCATAATGAGCAGTTCTTC.

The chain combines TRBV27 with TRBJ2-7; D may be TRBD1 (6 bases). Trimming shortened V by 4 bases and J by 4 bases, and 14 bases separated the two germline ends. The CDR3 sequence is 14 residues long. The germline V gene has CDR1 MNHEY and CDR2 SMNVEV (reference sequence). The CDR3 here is CASSSTTTGYEQYF. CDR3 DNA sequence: TGTGCCAGCAGTTCAACTACTACAGGGTACGAGCAGTACTTC.

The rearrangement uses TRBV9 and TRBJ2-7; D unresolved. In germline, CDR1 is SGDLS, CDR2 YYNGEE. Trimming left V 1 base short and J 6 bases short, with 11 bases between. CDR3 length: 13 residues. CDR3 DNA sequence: TGTGCCAGCAGCGTATTCCAGGAAGGCGAGCAGTACTTC. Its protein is CASSVFQEGEQYF.

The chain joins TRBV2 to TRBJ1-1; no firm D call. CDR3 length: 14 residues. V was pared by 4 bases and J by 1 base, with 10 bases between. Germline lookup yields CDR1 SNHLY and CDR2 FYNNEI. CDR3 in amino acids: CASSVAPENTEAFF. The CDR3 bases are TGTGCCAGCAGTGTCGCCCCAGAGAACACTGAAGCTTTCTTT.

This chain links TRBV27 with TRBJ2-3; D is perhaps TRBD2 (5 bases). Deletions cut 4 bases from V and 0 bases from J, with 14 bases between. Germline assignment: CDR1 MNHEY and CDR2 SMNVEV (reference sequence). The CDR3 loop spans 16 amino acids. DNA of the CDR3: TGTGCCAGCAGTTCGCTGACTACCGCTAGCACAGATACGCAGTATTTT. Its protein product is CASSSLTTASTDTQYF.

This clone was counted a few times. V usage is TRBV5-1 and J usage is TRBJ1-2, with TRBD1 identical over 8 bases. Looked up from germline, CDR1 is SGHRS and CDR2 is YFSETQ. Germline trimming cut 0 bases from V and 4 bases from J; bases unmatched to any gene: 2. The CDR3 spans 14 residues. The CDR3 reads CASSLVQGVYGYTF. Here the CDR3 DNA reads TGCGCCAGCAGCTTGGTACAGGGGGTCTATGGCTACACCTTC.

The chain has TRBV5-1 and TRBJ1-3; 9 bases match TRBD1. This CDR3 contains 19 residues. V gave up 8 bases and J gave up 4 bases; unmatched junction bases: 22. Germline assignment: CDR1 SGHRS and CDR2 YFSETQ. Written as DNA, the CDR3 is TGCGCCAGTCCTGCCCTCAGACAGGGGGACCGCGCGTGGGGAAACACCATATATTTT. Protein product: CASPALRQGDRAWGNTIYF.

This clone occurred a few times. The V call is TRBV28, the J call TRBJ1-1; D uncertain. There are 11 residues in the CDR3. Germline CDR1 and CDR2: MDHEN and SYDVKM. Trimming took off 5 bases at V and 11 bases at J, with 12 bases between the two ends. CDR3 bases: TGTGCCAGCAGTCTTCCAGTCGGGGCTTTCTTT. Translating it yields CASSLPVGAFF. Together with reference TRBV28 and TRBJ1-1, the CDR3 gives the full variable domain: DVKVTQSSRYLVKRTGEKVFLECVQDMDHENMFWYRQDPGLGLRLIYFSYDVKMKEKGDIPEGYSVSREKKERFSLILESASTNQTSMYLCASSLPVGAFFGQGTRLTVV.

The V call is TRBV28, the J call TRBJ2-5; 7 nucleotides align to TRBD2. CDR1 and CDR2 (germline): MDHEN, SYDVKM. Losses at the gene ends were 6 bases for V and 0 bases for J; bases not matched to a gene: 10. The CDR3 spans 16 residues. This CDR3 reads CASSPPSAGYQETQYF. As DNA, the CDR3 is TGTGCCAGCAGCCCCCCTTCAGCGGGGTACCAAGAGACCCAGTACTTC.

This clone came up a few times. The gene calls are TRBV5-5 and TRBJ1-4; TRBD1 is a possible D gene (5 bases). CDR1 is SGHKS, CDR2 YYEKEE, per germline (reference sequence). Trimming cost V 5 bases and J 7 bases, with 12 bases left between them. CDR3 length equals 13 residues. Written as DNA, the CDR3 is TGTGCCAGCAGAAAATTAGGGGTTGAAAAACTGTTTTTT. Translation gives CASRKLGVEKLFF.

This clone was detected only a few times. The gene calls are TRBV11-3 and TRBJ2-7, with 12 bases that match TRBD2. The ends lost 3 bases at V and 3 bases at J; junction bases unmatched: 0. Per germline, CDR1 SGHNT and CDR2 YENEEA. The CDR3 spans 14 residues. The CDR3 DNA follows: TGTGCCAGCAGCTTGACTAGCGGGGGCTACGAGCAGTACTTC. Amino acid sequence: CASSLTSGGYEQYF.

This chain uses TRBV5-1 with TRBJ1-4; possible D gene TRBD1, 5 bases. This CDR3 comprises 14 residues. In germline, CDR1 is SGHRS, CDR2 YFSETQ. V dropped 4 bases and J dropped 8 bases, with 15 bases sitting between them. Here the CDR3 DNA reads TGCGCCAGCAGCGAGGGACTCCGAGACGAAAAACTGTTTTTT. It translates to CASSEGLRDEKLFF.

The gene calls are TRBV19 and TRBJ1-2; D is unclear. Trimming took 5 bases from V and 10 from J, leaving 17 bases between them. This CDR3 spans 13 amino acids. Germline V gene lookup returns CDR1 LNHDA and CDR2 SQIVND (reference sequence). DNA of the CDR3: TGTGCCAGTAGTGGCGGGTATTTAAGGCTCTACACCTTC. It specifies CASSGGYLRLYTF.

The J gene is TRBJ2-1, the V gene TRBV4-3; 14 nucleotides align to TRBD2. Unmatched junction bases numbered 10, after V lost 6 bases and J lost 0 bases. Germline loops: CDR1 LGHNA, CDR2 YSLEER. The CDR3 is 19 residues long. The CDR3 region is CASRPGTSGGPSSYNEQFF. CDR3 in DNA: TGCGCCAGCAGGCCCGGGACTAGCGGGGGCCCAAGCTCCTACAATGAGCAGTTCTTC.

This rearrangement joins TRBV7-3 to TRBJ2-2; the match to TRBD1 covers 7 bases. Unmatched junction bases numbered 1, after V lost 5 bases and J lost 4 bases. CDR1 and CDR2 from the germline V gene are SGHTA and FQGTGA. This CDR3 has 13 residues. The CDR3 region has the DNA TGTGCCAGCAGCCCAGGGGGCACCGGGGAGCTGTTTTTT. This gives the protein CASSPGGTGELFF.

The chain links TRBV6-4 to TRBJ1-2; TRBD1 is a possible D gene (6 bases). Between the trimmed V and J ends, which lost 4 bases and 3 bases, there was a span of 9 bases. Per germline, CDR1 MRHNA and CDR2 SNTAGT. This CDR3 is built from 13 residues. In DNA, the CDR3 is TGTGCCAGCAGTGGCTCAGGGGACTATGGCTACACCTTC. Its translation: CASSGSGDYGYTF.

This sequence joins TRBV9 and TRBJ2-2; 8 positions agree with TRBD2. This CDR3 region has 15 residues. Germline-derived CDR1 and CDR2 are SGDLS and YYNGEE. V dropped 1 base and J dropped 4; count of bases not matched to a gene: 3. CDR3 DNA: TGTGCCAGCAGCGTACTAGCGGGCGGCACCGGGGAGCTGTTTTTT. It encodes CASSVLAGGTGELFF.

Here the CDR3 reads CASSLILSAEGRFGGYTF. The DNA for the CDR3 is TGCGCCAGCAGCTTGATTCTTTCCGCGGAGGGGCGCTTTGGTGGCTACACCTTC. The chain is built from TRBV5-1 and TRBJ1-2, with a possible D match to TRBD1 (5 bases). V dropped 1 base and J dropped 7 bases, with 26 bases sitting between them. The CDR3 extends over 18 amino acids. CDR1 and CDR2 from the germline V gene are SGHRS and YFSETQ. Drawing the rest from reference TRBV5-1 and TRBJ1-2, the complete variable domain is KAGVTQTPRYLIKTRGQQVTLSCSPISGHRSVSWYQQTPGQGLQFLFEYFSETQRNKGNFPGRFSGRQFSNSRSEMNVSTLELGDSALYLCASSLILSAEGRFGGYTFGSGTRLTVV.